Detailed here is one T cell receptor (beta chain). The sample holds other DNA sequences that translate to the same CDR3. The naive CD8 population came from CD45RO-negative cells selected for CCR7, without terminally differentiated effector memory CD45RA+ cells. This entry belongs to a study of shared clonotypes between healthy human individuals. Repertoires were generated with immunoSEQ multiplex PCR, while TCRdb's copy carries only in-frame clones and drops some. This sample carries some 2 million clones, about 95% of them seen once, and the ten largest clones take 0.85% to 1.3%. CDR1 and CDR2 (germline): SGDLS, YYNGEE. The V segment lost 3 bases and the J segment 2 bases; nucleotides outside the gene matches: 1. CDR3 length: 14 residues.

This rearrangement joins TRBV9 to TRBJ1-3, with 8 bases identical to TRBD1. Source material: naive CD8+ T cells sorted from blood. The sequence was collected from a man aged 18-30 years in good health. The CDR3 protein is CASSAGGTGNTIYF. The CDR3 nucleotides are TGTGCCAGCAGCGCAGGGGGCACTGGAAACACCATATATTTT.